The 23 T cell receptor beta chains below all came from one sample that was sequenced in a study of T-cell memory formation after mild COVID-19. In TCRdb, the 5' RACE reads were re-called with MiXCR into one record per CDR3 protein. The repertoire holds hundreds of thousands of distinct CDR3 sequences, with about a sixth as singletons. The sequenced sample consisted of PBMCs or a T cell subset sorted from them (not recorded which). These receptors all stem from a young man who had mild COVID-19 (a few samples of this study predate the infection). Cell type and time point are not known.

This clonotype occurred many times. The V and J genes are TRBV5-5 and TRBJ1-5; a possible D gene is TRBD1 (6 bases). The CDR3 is made up of 14 amino acids. The germline gives CDR1 SGHKS, CDR2 YYEKEE (reference sequence). The V and J ends lost 4 bases and 0 bases respectively, with 8 bases between them. The CDR3 spells CASSQQGSNQPQHF. In DNA, the CDR3 is TGTGCCAGCAGCCAACAGGGTAGCAATCAGCCCCAGCATTTT.

This clonotype was counted between two and nine times. The chain recombines TRBV5-6 with TRBJ2-3, with D maybe TRBD2 (6 bases). Germline lookup yields CDR1 SGHDT and CDR2 YYEEEE. The V and J ends lost 4 bases and 2 bases respectively, with 14 bases between them. The CDR3 loop spans 15 amino acids. The DNA for the CDR3 is TGTGCCAGCAGCCTGCCGGGGGAAATCACAGATACGCAGTATTTT. The encoded protein is CASSLPGEITDTQYF.

A few counts support this clonotype. The V gene is TRBV20-1, the J gene TRBJ2-1, with D perhaps TRBD1 or TRBD2 (6 bases each). V shed 1 base and J shed 8 bases, with 15 bases lying between them. Per the germline V gene, CDR1 is DFQATT and CDR2 is SNEGSKA (reference sequence). There are 14 residues in the CDR3. As DNA, the CDR3 is TGCAGTGCTAGAGGCGCGTACGGGGGCGATGAGCAGTTCTTC. This translates into CSARGAYGGDEQFF.

This clonotype was counted ten times or more. The gene calls are TRBV7-8 and TRBJ2-5; D is uncertain. Germline V lookup: CDR1 SGHVS, CDR2 FQNEAQ. The CDR3 sequence is 14 residues long. Between the trimmed V and J ends, which lost 1 base and 6 bases, there was a span of 12 bases. DNA of the CDR3: TGTGCCAGCAGCTTAGTTCCCGATTCCCAGACCCAGTACTTC. Residues: CASSLVPDSQTQYF.

This clonotype was counted a few times. This chain links TRBV6-1 with TRBJ2-1; D remains unclear. V was shortened by 0 bases and J by 9 bases, with 6 bases between the two germline ends. CDR1 and CDR2 from the germline V gene are MNHNS and SASEGT. The CDR3 has 12 amino acids. The CDR3 loop is CASSEAQAEQFF. The CDR3 coding sequence is TGTGCCAGCAGTGAAGCGCAGGCTGAGCAGTTCTTC.

The rearrangement links TRBV11-2 to TRBJ1-2; 7 nucleotides line up with TRBD1. The CDR3 contains 14 residues. Germline V gene sequence: CDR1 SGHAT, CDR2 FQNNGV. With V trimmed by 2 bases and J by 8 bases, 8 bases remained unmatched. In DNA, the CDR3 is TGTGCCAGCAGCTTACCCGGGACAGTGAGGGGCTACACCTTC. It yields the protein CASSLPGTVRGYTF.

This clonotype was seen more than once but under ten times. The rearrangement uses TRBV7-9 and TRBJ2-7; TRBD1 matches at 7 bases. CDR3 length: 14 residues. The germline V gene encodes CDR1 SEHNR and CDR2 FQNEAQ (reference sequence). The V segment lost 5 bases and the J segment 2 bases; nucleotides outside the gene matches: 6. The CDR3 loop reads CASSITQGPYEQYF. In DNA, the CDR3 is TGTGCCAGCAGCATCACACAGGGGCCCTACGAGCAGTACTTC.

J is TRBJ1-3 and V is TRBV12-3 or TRBV12-4; D not certain. V lost 3 bases to trimming and J lost 3 bases, with 9 bases between them. The CDR3 is 14 residues long. The CDR3 DNA is TGTGCCAGCAGTTTTTACAGCTTTGGAAACACCATATATTTT. This gives the protein CASSFYSFGNTIYF.

There are a few counts of this clonotype. The genes are TRBV6-5 and TRBJ2-1; TRBD1 matches at 7 bases. Germline V lookup: CDR1 MNHEY, CDR2 SVGAGI. The CDR3 covers 13 residues. The V gene end was trimmed by 7 bases and the J gene end by 8 bases; junction bases not matched to a gene: 8. The CDR3 region is CASKRQGRDEQFF. CDR3 sequence (DNA): TGTGCCAGCAAAAGACAGGGTAGGGATGAGCAGTTCTTC.

This clonotype appeared a few times. The rearrangement joins TRBV7-2 to TRBJ2-3, with a tentative D call TRBD1 (6 bases). There are 14 residues in the CDR3. Germline V gene sequence: CDR1 SGHTA, CDR2 FQGNSA. V was trimmed by 5 bases and J by 2 bases, leaving 11 bases between them. The CDR3 loop is CASSPGQTTDTQYF. The CDR3 DNA reads TGTGCCAGCAGCCCCGGACAGACCACAGATACGCAGTATTTT. The full variable domain, with the rest looked up from reference TRBV7-2 and TRBJ2-3, is GAGVSQSPSNKVTEKGKDVELRCDPISGHTALYWYRQSLGQGLEFLIYFQGNSAPDKSGLPSDRFSAERTGGSVSTLTIQRTQQEDSAVYLCASSPGQTTDTQYFGPGTRLTVL.

This clonotype was seen a few times. The chain is built from TRBV5-1 and TRBJ2-2; D possibly matches TRBD1 or TRBD2 (5 bases each). The CDR3 sequence is 12 residues long. The V gene's germline CDR1 is SGHRS and CDR2 YFSETQ. V was clipped by 5 bases and J by 9 bases, with 11 bases between them. In DNA form, the CDR3 reads TGCGCCAGCAGGGGGGTCGGCTGGGAGCTGTTTTTT. Translation gives CASRGVGWELFF.

J is TRBJ1-1 and V is TRBV6-2 or TRBV6-3, with D uncertain. Trimming stripped 8 bases from V and 7 bases from J, with 14 bases between. CDR3 length: 12 residues. Germline V lookup: CDR1 MNHEY, CDR2 SVGEGT. Here the CDR3 reads CASYREYGEAFF. Here the CDR3 DNA reads TGTGCCAGCTATAGGGAATATGGTGAAGCTTTCTTT.

This chain joins TRBV10-3 and TRBJ2-7, with 9 nucleotides matching TRBD1. J gave up 1 base and V 6 bases, and 1 base lay outside the gene matches. The CDR3 runs 13 residues. Germline V gene lookup returns CDR1 ENHRY and CDR2 SYGVKD. CDR3 in amino acids: CAIRGQGSYEQYV. In DNA, the CDR3 is TGTGCCATCAGGGGACAGGGTTCCTACGAGCAGTACGTC.

The gene calls are TRBV2 and TRBJ2-1; D might be TRBD1 (5 bases). Germline loops: CDR1 SNHLY, CDR2 FYNNEI. V lost 5 bases, J lost 0 bases, and 11 bases lay in between. CDR3 length: 15 amino acids. For the CDR3, the DNA is TGTGCCAGCAGTACAGACAGATCCTCCTACAATGAGCAGTTCTTC. Translating it yields CASSTDRSSYNEQFF.

V usage is TRBV4-3 and J usage is TRBJ2-1; D is perhaps TRBD1 or TRBD2 (5 bases each). Germline V CDR1 and CDR2: LGHNA, YSLEER. The CDR3 has 16 amino acids. The V end was cut by 4 bases, the J end by 6 bases, with 19 bases between. In nucleotides, the CDR3 is TGCGCCAGCAGCCTAGGAGGCTGGGGCCAGGGCAATGAGCAGTTCTTC. It specifies CASSLGGWGQGNEQFF.

This chain joins TRBV5-6 and TRBJ1-5; D call uncertain. CDR1 is SGHDT, CDR2 YYEEEE, per germline. CDR3 length: 12 amino acids. V was trimmed by 3 bases and J by 6 bases, leaving 7 bases between them. The CDR3 DNA sequence: TGTGCCAGCAGCTACAAGTTTCAGCCCCAGCATTTT. This translates into CASSYKFQPQHF.

This chain uses TRBV12-3 or TRBV12-4 with TRBJ1-3; D may be TRBD1 (6 bases). V lost 5 bases, J lost 0 bases, and 14 bases lay in between. The CDR3 contains 16 residues. The CDR3: CASSPRGLSSGNTIYF. CDR3 nucleotides: TGTGCCAGCAGTCCTAGGGGGTTGAGCTCTGGAAACACCATATATTTT.

This clonotype was recorded a few times. The CDR3 loop reads CASTTGQRSEKLFF. DNA for the CDR3: TGTGCTAGTACAACGGGACAAAGGAGTGAAAAACTGTTTTTT. This chain connects TRBV7-2 to TRBJ1-4, with D possibly being TRBD1 (6 bases). The germline CDR1 and CDR2 sequences are SGHTA and FQGNSA. This CDR3 has 14 residues. Looking up the rest from reference TRBV7-2 and TRBJ1-4 gives the full variable domain: GAGVSQSPSNKVTEKGKDVELRCDPISGHTALYWYRQSLGQGLEFLIYFQGNSAPDKSGLPSDRFSAERTGGSVSTLTIQRTQQEDSAVYLCASTTGQRSEKLFFGSGTQLSVL.

This clonotype was seen a handful of times. The chain couples TRBV5-4 to TRBJ2-1, with D perhaps being TRBD1 or TRBD2 (5 bases each). The germline V and J ends were trimmed by 4 bases and 4 bases, with 15 bases remaining between them. The V gene's germline CDR1 is SGHNT and CDR2 YYREEE (reference sequence). CDR3 length: 15 residues. CDR3 bases: TGTGCCAGCAGCCCGACGGGGACCAGTTACAATGAGCAGTTCTTC. Translation: CASSPTGTSYNEQFF.

This clonotype appeared a few times. The chain is built from TRBV4-1 and TRBJ2-3, with D possibly TRBD2 on 5 matching bases. CDR1 and CDR2 (germline): MGHRA, YSYEKL. The CDR3 loop spans 17 amino acids. Trimming took 0 bases from V and 2 from J, leaving 15 bases between them. CDR3 nucleotides: TGCGCCAGCAGCCAAGAGGGAGCCGGCGGTTACACAGATACGCAGTATTTT. Protein sequence: CASSQEGAGGYTDTQYF.

This clonotype was counted only a few times. The V and J genes are TRBV7-2 and TRBJ2-3, with 11 bases lining up with TRBD2. V was pared by 4 bases and J by 1 base, with 19 bases of the junction left unmatched. The CDR3 has 21 residues. Germline CDR1 reads SGHTA; CDR2 reads FQGNSA. CDR3 DNA sequence: TGTGCCAGCAGCTACATACTAGCGGGGGTGGGGCGTTTACTCGGCACAGATACGCAGTATTTT. Its protein product is CASSYILAGVGRLLGTDTQYF. The full variable domain, rest sourced from reference TRBV7-2 and TRBJ2-3, is GAGVSQSPSNKVTEKGKDVELRCDPISGHTALYWYRQSLGQGLEFLIYFQGNSAPDKSGLPSDRFSAERTGGSVSTLTIQRTQQEDSAVYLCASSYILAGVGRLLGTDTQYFGPGTRLTVL.

J is TRBJ1-4 and V is TRBV5-6, with unresolved D. The V end was cut by 0 bases, the J end by 8 bases, with 14 bases between. Germline loops: CDR1 SGHDT, CDR2 YYEEEE. The CDR3 is 15 amino acids. In DNA, the CDR3 is TGTGCCAGCAGCTTGGAGGGAAGAGCTCAAGAAAAACTGTTTTTT. Translated, it gives CASSLEGRAQEKLFF.

The rearrangement links TRBV28 to TRBJ2-5; possible D gene TRBD2, 6 bases. Germline values: CDR1 MDHEN, CDR2 SYDVKM. Trimming removed 8 bases from V and 0 bases from J, with 13 bases in between. The CDR3 consists of 14 residues. The CDR3 DNA sequence: TGTGCCAGCGGGGGAGGCGGATACCAAGAGACCCAGTACTTC. It translates to CASGGGGYQETQYF.